The 8 T cell receptor beta chains in this list originate from one sample, sequenced in a study of CD8+CD57+ T cells in acquired aplastic anemia. Template material for TCR beta VDJ and CDR3 profiling consisted of genomic DNA. MiXCR, applied by TCRdb to the reads, yields one record per CDR3 protein. The sample lists about 170,000 distinct CDR3 sequences, approximately 43% occurring once. Sample: sorted CD4+, CD8+, or CD8+CD57+ T cells (not recorded which) from PBMCs. All receptors derive from a human donor in good health.

As for this clonotype: One junction end does not reproduce the germline sequence, and a read error may be involved. The chain has TRBV24-1 and TRBJ1-5, with D maybe TRBD1 (5 bases). Germline loops: CDR1 KGHDR, CDR2 SFDVKD. There are 14 residues in the CDR3. In DNA, the CDR3 is TGTGCCGCCAGTGATTCAGGGAGAAATCAGCCCCAGCATTTT. As protein: CAASDSGRNQPQHF.

The CDR3 here is CAISESTGLASGDTQYF. CDR3 nucleotides: TGTGCCATCAGTGAGTCGACGGGACTAGCGTCGGGAGATACGCAGTATTTT. V is TRBV10-3 and J is TRBJ2-3, with 10 bases identical to TRBD2. V was pared by 0 bases and J by 5 bases, with 8 bases of the junction left unmatched. Germline V gives CDR1 ENHRY, CDR2 SYGVKD. The CDR3 runs to 17 residues.

The chain combines TRBV19 with TRBJ2-7; D call uncertain. The CDR3 sequence is 12 residues long. Trimming shortened V by 6 bases and J by 0 bases, and 6 bases separated the two germline ends. Per germline, CDR1 LNHDA and CDR2 SQIVND (reference sequence). Written as DNA, the CDR3 is TGTGCCAGTAGAGGGTACTCCTACGAGCAGTACTTC. Its translation: CASRGYSYEQYF.

This clonotype was recorded at least ten times. The junction shows a germline mismatch at one end, possibly a read error. As DNA, the CDR3 is TGTGCCAGCAGCTTAGTGGGACAGGTAGAGGTCTTC. Amino acids: CASSLVGQVEVF. The chain links TRBV7-2 to TRBJ2-1; 8 bases fit TRBD1. The CDR3 consists of 12 residues. Germline V gene lookup returns CDR1 SGHTA and CDR2 FQGNSA.

The V call is TRBV19, the J call TRBJ2-2; D remains unclear. The CDR3 covers 15 residues. V was pared by 3 bases and J by 4 bases, with 12 bases between. CDR1 and CDR2 from the germline V gene are LNHDA and SQIVND (reference sequence). DNA for the CDR3: TGTGCCAGTAGTATGGTTGGGCGCGGCACCGGGGAGCTGTTTTTT. This encodes CASSMVGRGTGELFF.

The table lists this clonotype with a few counts. The V gene is TRBV7-2, the J gene TRBJ2-7; TRBD1 is a possible D gene (6 bases). Germline CDR1 SGHTA, CDR2 FQGNSA. The CDR3 loop spans 13 amino acids. The V end was cut by 4 bases, the J end by 2 bases, with 9 bases between. CDR3 sequence: CASSSSGAYEQYF. CDR3 DNA sequence: TGTGCCAGCAGCTCCTCAGGGGCCTACGAGCAGTACTTC. Full variable domain (outside the CDR3, taken from reference TRBV7-2 and TRBJ2-7): GAGVSQSPSNKVTEKGKDVELRCDPISGHTALYWYRQSLGQGLEFLIYFQGNSAPDKSGLPSDRFSAERTGGSVSTLTIQRTQQEDSAVYLCASSSSGAYEQYFGPGTRLTVT.

At least ten counts were recorded for this clonotype. The chain combines TRBV9 with TRBJ2-3; tentative D call: TRBD2 (5 bases). Germline V gene data show CDR1 as SGDLS and CDR2 as YYNGEE. This CDR3 has 17 residues. V shed 3 bases and J shed 0 bases, with 17 bases lying between them. The CDR3 spells CASSEEARGISTDTQYF. The CDR3, as DNA: TGTGCCAGCAGCGAGGAGGCCAGAGGGATTAGCACAGATACGCAGTATTTT. Filled out from reference TRBV9 and TRBJ2-3, the complete variable domain reads DSGVTQTPKHLITATGQRVTLRCSPRSGDLSVYWYQQSLDQGLQFLIQYYNGEERAKGNILERFSAQQFPDLHSELNLSSLELGDSALYFCASSEEARGISTDTQYFGPGTRLTVL.

The chain joins TRBV10-3 to TRBJ1-4; D uncertain. The V gene lost 2 bases and the J gene lost 8 bases, with 6 bases spanning the gap. Germline CDR1 reads ENHRY; CDR2 reads SYGVKD. The CDR3 consists of 12 residues. The CDR3 sequence is CAISETEEKLFF. The CDR3 bases are TGTGCCATCAGTGAGACTGAGGAAAAACTGTTTTTT.